This T cell receptor (beta chain) was captured in a study of T cells after posttransplantation cyclophosphamide. Looked up from germline, CDR1 is LNHDA and CDR2 is SQIVND (reference sequence). The V gene end was trimmed by 5 bases and the J gene end by 9 bases; junction bases not matched to a gene: 8. The CDR3 has 14 amino acids. The study's findings and limits: Tissue-infiltrating T cells from skin or gut overlapped little with blood T cells. After PTCy, TRB diversity resembled that of CNI/methotrexate controls. Later blood repertoires were often dominated by clones from the donor CD8+ memory compartment.

Controls had myeloablative marrow grafts with methotrexate and calcineurin inhibitor, sampled at 1 year. Here immunoSEQ multiplex PCR was the method, and the copy in TCRdb shows in-frame clones only, minus some. The sample records about 22,000 clones, more than 80% being singletons. This clone was observed a single time. Antigen: not known. The receptor comes from a female patient between 50 and 60 years old who received an allogeneic stem cell transplant from an unrelated donor, was CMV-positive, and had chronic GVHD only. Some T cells may be provided by the graft donor. The genes are TRBV19 and TRBJ2-1, with TRBD2 matching 9 bases. The sequences come from PBMCs, collected after an allogeneic stem cell transplant with a calcineurin inhibitor and methotrexate. CDR3 amino acids: CASSSGLAPGEQFF. The CDR3 DNA sequence: TGTGCCAGTAGTTCTGGACTAGCGCCCGGTGAGCAGTTCTTC.